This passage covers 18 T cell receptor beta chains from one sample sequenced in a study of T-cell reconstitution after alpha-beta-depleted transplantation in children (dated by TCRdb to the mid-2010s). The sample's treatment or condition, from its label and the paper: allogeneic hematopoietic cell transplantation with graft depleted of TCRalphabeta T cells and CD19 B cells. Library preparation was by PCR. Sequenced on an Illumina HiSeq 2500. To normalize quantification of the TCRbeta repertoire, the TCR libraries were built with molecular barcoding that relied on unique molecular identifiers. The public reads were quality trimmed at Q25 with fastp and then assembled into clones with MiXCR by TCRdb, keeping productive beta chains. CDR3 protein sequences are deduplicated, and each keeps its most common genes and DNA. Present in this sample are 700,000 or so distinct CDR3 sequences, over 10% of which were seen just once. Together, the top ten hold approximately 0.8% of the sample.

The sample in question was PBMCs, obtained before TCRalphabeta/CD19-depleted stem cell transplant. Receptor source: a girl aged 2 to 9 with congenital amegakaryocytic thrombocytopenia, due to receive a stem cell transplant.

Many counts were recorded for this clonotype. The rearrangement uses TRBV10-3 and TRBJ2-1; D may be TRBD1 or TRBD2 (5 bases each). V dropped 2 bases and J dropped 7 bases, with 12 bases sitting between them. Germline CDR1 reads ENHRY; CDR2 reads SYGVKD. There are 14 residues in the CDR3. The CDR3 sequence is CAISESGGRNEQFF. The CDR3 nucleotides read TGTGCCATCAGTGAGAGTGGGGGAAGGAATGAGCAGTTCTTC.

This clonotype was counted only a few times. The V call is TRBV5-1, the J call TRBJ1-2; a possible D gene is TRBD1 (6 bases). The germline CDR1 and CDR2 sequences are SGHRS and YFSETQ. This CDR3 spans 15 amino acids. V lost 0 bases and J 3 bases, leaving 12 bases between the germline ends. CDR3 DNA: TGCGCCAGCAGCTTGGCGGCAGGGGACGACTATGGCTACACCTTC. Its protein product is CASSLAAGDDYGYTF.

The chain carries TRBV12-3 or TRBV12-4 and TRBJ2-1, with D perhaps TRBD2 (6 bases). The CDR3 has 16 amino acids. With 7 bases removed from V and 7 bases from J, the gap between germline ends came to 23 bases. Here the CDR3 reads CASTAGQGSMGNEQFF. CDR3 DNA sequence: TGTGCCAGCACCGCGGGGCAGGGTAGTATGGGGAATGAGCAGTTCTTC.

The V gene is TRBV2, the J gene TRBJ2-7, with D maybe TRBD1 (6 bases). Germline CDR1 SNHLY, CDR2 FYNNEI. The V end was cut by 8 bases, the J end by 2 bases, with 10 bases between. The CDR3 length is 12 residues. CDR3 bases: TGTGCCAGCCTGACAGGTCCCTACGAGCAGTACTTC. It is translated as CASLTGPYEQYF.

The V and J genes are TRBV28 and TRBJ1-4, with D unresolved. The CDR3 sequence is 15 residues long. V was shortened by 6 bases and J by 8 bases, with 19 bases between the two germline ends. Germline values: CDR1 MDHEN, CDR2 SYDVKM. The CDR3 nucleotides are TGTGCCAGCAGCCAAGTTACCGGGGTAGGGGAAAAACTGTTTTTT. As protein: CASSQVTGVGEKLFF.

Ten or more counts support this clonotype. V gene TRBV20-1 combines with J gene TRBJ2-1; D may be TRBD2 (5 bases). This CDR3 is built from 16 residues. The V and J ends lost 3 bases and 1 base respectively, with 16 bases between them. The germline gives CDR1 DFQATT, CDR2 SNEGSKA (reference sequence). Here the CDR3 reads CSASGGLPLSYNEQFF. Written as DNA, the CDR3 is TGCAGTGCTAGCGGTGGACTCCCACTGTCCTACAATGAGCAGTTCTTC.

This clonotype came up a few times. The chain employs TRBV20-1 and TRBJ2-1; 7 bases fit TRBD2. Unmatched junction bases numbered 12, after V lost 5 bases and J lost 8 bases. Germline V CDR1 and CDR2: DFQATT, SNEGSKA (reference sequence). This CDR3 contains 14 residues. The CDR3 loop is CSAHKAGTSDEQFF. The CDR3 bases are TGCAGTGCTCATAAAGCGGGAACTTCGGATGAGCAGTTCTTC.

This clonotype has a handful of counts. CDR3 DNA sequence: TGTGCCAGCAGCTTGGATCCGGGCTGGGATGGCTACACCTTC. Amino acids: CASSLDPGWDGYTF. The gene calls are TRBV5-6 and TRBJ1-2; no definite D call. The germline gives CDR1 SGHDT, CDR2 YYEEEE. This CDR3 is 14 amino acids long. Trimming took off 0 bases at V and 6 bases at J, with 12 bases between the two ends.

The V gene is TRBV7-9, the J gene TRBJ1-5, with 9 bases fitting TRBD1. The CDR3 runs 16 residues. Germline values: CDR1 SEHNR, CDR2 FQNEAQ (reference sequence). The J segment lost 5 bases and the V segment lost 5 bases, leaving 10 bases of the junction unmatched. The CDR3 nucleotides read TGTGCCAGCAGCCGTTCGGACAGGGGTTGGGATCAGCCCCAGCATTTT. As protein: CASSRSDRGWDQPQHF.

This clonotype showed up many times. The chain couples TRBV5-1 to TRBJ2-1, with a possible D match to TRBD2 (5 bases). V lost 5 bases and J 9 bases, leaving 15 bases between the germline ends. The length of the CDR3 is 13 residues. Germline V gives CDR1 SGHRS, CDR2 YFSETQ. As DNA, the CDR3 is TGCGCCAGCAGTCAAAACTGGGAGCCTGAGCAGTTCTTC. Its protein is CASSQNWEPEQFF.

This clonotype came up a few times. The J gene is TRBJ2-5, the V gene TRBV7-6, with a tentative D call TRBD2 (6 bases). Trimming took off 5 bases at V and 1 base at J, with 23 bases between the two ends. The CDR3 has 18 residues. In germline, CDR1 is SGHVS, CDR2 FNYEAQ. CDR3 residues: CASSVYNPWEAGQETQYF. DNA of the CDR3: TGTGCCAGCAGCGTCTACAACCCTTGGGAGGCAGGCCAAGAGACCCAGTACTTC.

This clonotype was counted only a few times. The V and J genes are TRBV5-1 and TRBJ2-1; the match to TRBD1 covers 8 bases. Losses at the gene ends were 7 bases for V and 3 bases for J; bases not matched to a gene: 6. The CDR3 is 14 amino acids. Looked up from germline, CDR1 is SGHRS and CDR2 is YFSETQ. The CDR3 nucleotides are TGCGCCAGCCGGCCGGGACAGGTCTACAATGAGCAGTTCTTC. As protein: CASRPGQVYNEQFF.

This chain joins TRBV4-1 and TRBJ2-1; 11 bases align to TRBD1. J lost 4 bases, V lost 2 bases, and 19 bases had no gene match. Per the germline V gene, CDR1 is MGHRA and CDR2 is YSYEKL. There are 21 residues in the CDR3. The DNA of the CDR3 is TGCGCCAGCAGCCAACGGGACAGGGGGAGCTTCCGGGACTACCAATACAATGAGCAGTTCTTC. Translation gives CASSQRDRGSFRDYQYNEQFF.

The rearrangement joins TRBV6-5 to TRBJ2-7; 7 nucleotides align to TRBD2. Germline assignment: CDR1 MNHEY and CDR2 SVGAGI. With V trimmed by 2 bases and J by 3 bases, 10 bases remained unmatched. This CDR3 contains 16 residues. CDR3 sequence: CASSYASGTPYYEQYF. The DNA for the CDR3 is TGTGCCAGCAGTTACGCCAGCGGGACCCCCTACTACGAGCAGTACTTC.

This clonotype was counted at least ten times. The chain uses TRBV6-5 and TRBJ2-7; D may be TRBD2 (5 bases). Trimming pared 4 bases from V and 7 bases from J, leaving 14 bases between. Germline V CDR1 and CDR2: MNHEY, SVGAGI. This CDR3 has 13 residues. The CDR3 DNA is TGTGCCAGCAGTTTCCACCCACTAGGGGAGCAGTACTTC. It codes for CASSFHPLGEQYF.

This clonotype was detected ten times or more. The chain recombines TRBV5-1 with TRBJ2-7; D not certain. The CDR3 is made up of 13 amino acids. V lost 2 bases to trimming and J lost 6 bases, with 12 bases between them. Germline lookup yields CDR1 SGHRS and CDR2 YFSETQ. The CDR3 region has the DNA TGCGCCAGCAGCTTACATAGGGATCTCGAGCAGTACTTC. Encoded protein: CASSLHRDLEQYF.

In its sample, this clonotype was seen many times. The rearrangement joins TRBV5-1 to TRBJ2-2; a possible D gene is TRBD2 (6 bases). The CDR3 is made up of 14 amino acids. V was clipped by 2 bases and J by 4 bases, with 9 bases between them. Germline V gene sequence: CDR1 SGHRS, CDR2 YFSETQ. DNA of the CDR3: TGCGCCAGCAGCTTTTACGGGGGCACCGGGGAGCTGTTTTTT. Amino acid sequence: CASSFYGGTGELFF. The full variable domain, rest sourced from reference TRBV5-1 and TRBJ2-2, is KAGVTQTPRYLIKTRGQQVTLSCSPISGHRSVSWYQQTPGQGLQFLFEYFSETQRNKGNFPGRFSGRQFSNSRSEMNVSTLELGDSALYLCASSFYGGTGELFFGEGSRLTVL.

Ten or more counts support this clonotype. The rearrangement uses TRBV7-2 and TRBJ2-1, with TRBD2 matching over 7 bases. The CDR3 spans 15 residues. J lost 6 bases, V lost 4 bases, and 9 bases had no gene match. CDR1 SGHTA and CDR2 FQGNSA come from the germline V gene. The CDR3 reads CASSSPGLRVNEQFF. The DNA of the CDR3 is TGTGCCAGCAGCTCGCCGGGACTACGGGTCAATGAGCAGTTCTTC.